This TCR beta chain is drawn from a study of a mutant IDH1 vaccine in newly diagnosed glioma. The data were produced by immunoSEQ multiplex PCR, yet TCRdb's version contains in-frame clones alone and is incomplete. The sample has 43,000 or so clones, 84% seen once; the top ten hold about 2.5%. Time point defined: week 23, last vaccination. Doses consisted of 300 ug of mutant IDH1 20-mer peptide each, paired with topical imiquimod. As for this clone: Its antigen remains unidentified.

This CDR3 has 15 amino acids. Germline V gene lookup returns CDR1 MNHEY and CDR2 SMNVEV (reference sequence). V was clipped by 0 bases and J by 0 bases; unmatched bases: 0. The sample here was PBMCs, taken from a glioma patient whose treatment included an IDH1 peptide vaccine. The receptor comes from a woman between 18 and 30 years old with glioma. Some clones in this sample may be carry-over from other donors' samples. The chain couples TRBV27 to TRBJ1-2, with TRBD1 matching 8 bases. Here the CDR3 reads CASSLSTGANYGYTF. As DNA, the CDR3 is TGTGCCAGCAGTTTATCGACAGGGGCTAACTATGGCTACACCTTC.